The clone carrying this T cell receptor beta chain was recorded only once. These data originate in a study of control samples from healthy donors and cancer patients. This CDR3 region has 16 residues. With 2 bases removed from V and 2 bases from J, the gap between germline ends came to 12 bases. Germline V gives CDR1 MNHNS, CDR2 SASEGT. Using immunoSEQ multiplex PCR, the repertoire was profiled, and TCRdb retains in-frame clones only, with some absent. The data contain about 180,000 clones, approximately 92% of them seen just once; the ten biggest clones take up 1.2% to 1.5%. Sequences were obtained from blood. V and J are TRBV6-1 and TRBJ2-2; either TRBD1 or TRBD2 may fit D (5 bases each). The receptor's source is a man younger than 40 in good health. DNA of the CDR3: TGTGCCAGCAGTGAAAGAAGGGGAGTTAACACCGGGGAGCTGTTTTTT. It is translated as CASSERRGVNTGELFF.